One TCR beta chain is described in this entry. The entry originates in a study of CD8 T cells in Susac syndrome. The RNA, about 0.5 to 1 ug, was put through reverse transcription using random hexamers. The authors amplified TCR beta CDR3 across 54 Vbeta and 13 Jbeta using immunoSEQ multiplex PCR. In TCRdb, the immunoSEQ multiplex PCR reads were re-called with MiXCR into one record per CDR3 protein. The sample has a few hundred thousand distinct CDR3 sequences, 95% seen once. CD8+ and CD4+ T cells from blood underwent TCR beta sequencing. The V gene's germline CDR1 is SGDLS and CDR2 YYNGEE. The CDR3 covers 15 residues. V was cut by 0 bases and J by 3 bases, with 12 bases left in between.

J is TRBJ2-5 and V is TRBV9, with D possibly matching TRBD1 (6 bases). The sequence came from a human donor with multiple sclerosis. Source material: CD4+ T cells from PBMCs. The CDR3 coding sequence is TGTGCCAGCAGCGTAGAAGGGGGTGGCAAAGAGACCCAGTACTTC. It specifies CASSVEGGGKETQYF.